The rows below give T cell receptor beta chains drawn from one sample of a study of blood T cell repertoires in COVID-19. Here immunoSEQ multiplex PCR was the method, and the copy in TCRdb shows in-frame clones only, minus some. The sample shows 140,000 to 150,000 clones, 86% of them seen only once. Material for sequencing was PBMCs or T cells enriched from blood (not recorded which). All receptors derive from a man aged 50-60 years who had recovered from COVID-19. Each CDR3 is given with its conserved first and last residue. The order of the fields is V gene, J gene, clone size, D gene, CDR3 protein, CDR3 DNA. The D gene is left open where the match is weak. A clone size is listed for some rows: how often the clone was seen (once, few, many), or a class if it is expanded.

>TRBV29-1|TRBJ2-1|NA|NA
CSVVRGGPPNEQFF
TGCAGCGTTGTGCGGGGCGGACCCCCCAATGAGCAGTTCTTC
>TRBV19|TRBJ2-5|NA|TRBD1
CASRYRGSYQETQYF
TGTGCCAGTAGGTACAGGGGAAGCTACCAAGAGACCCAGTACTTC
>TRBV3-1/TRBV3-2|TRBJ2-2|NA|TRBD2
CASSHGPASGRHGELFF
TGTGCCAGCAGCCATGGTCCCGCTAGCGGGAGGCACGGGGAGCTGTTTTTT
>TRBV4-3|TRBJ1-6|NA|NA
CASSQDPRPGGKSPLHF
TGCGCCAGCAGCCAAGATCCACGTCCGGGGGGAAAATCACCCCTCCACTTT
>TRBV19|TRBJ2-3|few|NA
CASSLDSAGTDTQYF
TGTGCCAGTAGTCTGGACAGCGCAGGCACAGATACGCAGTATTTT
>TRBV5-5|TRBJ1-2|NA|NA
CASSFSGANYGYTF
TGTGCCAGCAGCTTCTCCGGGGCTAACTATGGCTACACCTTC
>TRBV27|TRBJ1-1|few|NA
CASSYQMNTEAFF
TGTGCCAGCAGTTATCAAATGAACACTGAAGCTTTCTTT
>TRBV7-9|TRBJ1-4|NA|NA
CASSLGHGNEKLFF
TGTGCCAGCAGCTTAGGGCACGGGAATGAAAAACTGTTTTTT
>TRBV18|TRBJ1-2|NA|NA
CASSPNPSGGGDGYTF
TGTGCCAGCTCACCAAACCCCTCTGGCGGGGGCGACGGCTACACCTTC
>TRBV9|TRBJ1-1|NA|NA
CASSPTRVRVQTEAFF
TGTGCCAGCAGCCCGACCAGGGTTAGGGTTCAGACTGAAGCTTTCTTT
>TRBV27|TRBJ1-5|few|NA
CASRTSGDFQPQHF
TGTGCCAGCAGAACATCAGGGGATTTTCAGCCCCAGCATTTT
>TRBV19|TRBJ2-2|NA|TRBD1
CASSASGTGRTGELFF
TGTGCCAGTAGTGCAAGCGGGACAGGGAGGACCGGGGAGCTGTTTTTT
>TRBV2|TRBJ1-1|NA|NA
CASIRDRMNTEAFF
TGTGCCAGCATCCGTGACAGAATGAACACTGAAGCTTTCTTT
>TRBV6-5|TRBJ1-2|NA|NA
CATLVGGPLGYTF
TGTGCCACCCTTGTCGGGGGGCCTCTTGGCTACACCTTC
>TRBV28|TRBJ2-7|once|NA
CASSQLMGSYEQYF
TGTGCCAGCAGCCAGTTAATGGGGAGCTACGAGCAGTACTTC
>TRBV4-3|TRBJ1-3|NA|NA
CASSQRTISGNTIYF
TGCGCCAGCAGCCAACGGACAATCTCTGGAAACACCATATATTTT
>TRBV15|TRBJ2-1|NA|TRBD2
CATSRDLASGSYEQFF
TGTGCCACCAGCAGAGATCTGGCTAGCGGGAGCTATGAGCAGTTCTTC
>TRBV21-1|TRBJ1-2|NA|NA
CASSKGGMGGRGYTF
TGTGCCAGCAGCAAAGGTGGGATGGGGGGGAGAGGCTACACCTTC
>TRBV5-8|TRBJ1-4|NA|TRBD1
CASSLGDRDNEKLFF
TGTGCCAGCAGCTTGGGCGACAGGGATAATGAAAAACTGTTTTTT
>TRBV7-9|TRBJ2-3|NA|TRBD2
CASSSLTSGAQYF
TGTGCCAGCAGCTCCTTGACTAGCGGGGCGCAGTATTTT
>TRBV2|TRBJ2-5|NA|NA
CASGFGGAQETQYF
TGTGCCAGCGGCTTCGGTGGGGCGCAAGAGACCCAGTACTTC
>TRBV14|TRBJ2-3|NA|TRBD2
CASSQSGAANRDTQYF
TGTGCCAGCAGCCAAAGCGGGGCAGCCAACAGGGATACGCAGTATTTT
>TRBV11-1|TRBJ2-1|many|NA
CASTNGIFNEQFF
TGTGCCAGCACCAACGGGATCTTTAATGAGCAGTTCTTC
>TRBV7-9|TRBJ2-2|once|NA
CASSFTGLSGELFF
TGTGCCAGCAGCTTTACAGGGCTCTCCGGGGAGCTGTTTTTT
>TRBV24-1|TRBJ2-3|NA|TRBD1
CATSDPRGRTDTQYF
TGTGCCACCAGTGATCCCAGGGGGCGCACAGATACGCAGTATTTT
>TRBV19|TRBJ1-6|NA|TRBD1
CASREGASYNSPLHF
TGTGCCAGTAGAGAGGGGGCATCCTATAATTCACCCCTCCACTTT
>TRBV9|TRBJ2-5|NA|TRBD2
CASSVGTSGVRKTQYF
TGTGCCAGCAGCGTAGGGACTAGCGGGGTCCGGAAGACCCAGTACTTC
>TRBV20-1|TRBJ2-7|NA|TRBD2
CSASTSSGSKEQYF
TGCAGTGCCAGTACCTCTAGCGGGAGTAAAGAGCAGTACTTC
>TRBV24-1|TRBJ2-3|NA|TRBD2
CATRAGGLLTDTQYF
TGTGCCACCAGGGCGGGGGGACTCCTCACAGATACGCAGTATTTT
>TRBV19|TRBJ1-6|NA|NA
CASSIGAGASYNSPLHF
TGTGCCAGTAGTATCGGAGCAGGGGCCTCTTATAATTCACCCCTCCACTTT
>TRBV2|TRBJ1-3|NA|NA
CASKQNTGNTIYF
TGTGCCAGCAAACAGAATACTGGAAACACCATATATTTT
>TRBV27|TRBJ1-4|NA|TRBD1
CASSLRDRANEKLFF
TGTGCCAGCAGTTTGAGAGACAGGGCTAATGAAAAACTGTTTTTT
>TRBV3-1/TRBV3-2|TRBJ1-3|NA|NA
CASSQSGAGNTIYF
TGTGCCAGCAGCCAGTCAGGGGCTGGAAACACCATATATTTT
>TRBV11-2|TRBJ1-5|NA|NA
CASSLDRSQPQHF
TGTGCCAGCAGCCTTGACAGGAGTCAGCCCCAGCATTTT
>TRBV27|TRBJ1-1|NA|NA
CASRRQGGEAFF
TGTGCCAGCAGGCGGCAGGGTGGTGAAGCTTTCTTT
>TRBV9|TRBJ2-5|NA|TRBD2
CASSVGLAEETQYF
TGTGCCAGCAGCGTGGGACTAGCGGAAGAGACCCAGTACTTC
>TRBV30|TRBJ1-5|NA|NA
CAWSPISGGNQPQHF
TGTGCCTGGAGTCCAATATCGGGGGGCAATCAGCCCCAGCATTTT
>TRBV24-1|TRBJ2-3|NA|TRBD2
CATRPGLSDTQYF
TGTGCCACCCGGCCGGGACTATCAGATACGCAGTATTTT
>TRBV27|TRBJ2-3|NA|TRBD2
CASSLRLAGSTDTQYF
TGTGCCAGCAGTCTAAGACTAGCGGGGAGCACAGATACGCAGTATTTT
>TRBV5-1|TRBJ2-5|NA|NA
CASSLTQGQTQYF
TGCGCCAGCAGCTTGACGCAGGGCCAGACCCAGTACTTC